This T cell receptor (beta chain) was documented in a study of T cell responses to AZD1222 COVID-19 vaccine. As for the study in general: Second doses that came at about 4 or about 12 weeks were put together. Study-level findings and limits: Reportedly, nearly half the spike-specific TCRs target unmutated variant regions. Donors in the cohort were predominantly white British and more often female, and clonal diversity was possibly underestimated. At baseline, seropositivity was found in only a handful of AZD1222 recipients.

Details on this clone: Its antigen is unidentified.

Some clones are missing from TCRdb's copy, which holds only in-frame ones; the method was immunoSEQ multiplex PCR. The sample shows around 110,000 clones, roughly 89% of them seen only once. The CDR3 is 13 amino acids. Germline CDR1 is SGHTA and CDR2 is FQGNSA. The J segment lost 10 bases and the V segment lost 8 bases, leaving 9 bases of the junction unmatched. The receptor was isolated from an adult in good health. The source was peripheral blood, collected on day 0 of AZD1222 vaccination. The V gene is TRBV7-2, the J gene TRBJ2-2; TRBD1 matches 8 bases. CDR3 DNA: TGTGCCAGCTCCCGGGCAGGGGGCGCGGAGCTGTTTTTT. This encodes CASSRAGGAELFF.